Each of the 10 T cell receptor beta chains below was sequenced from the same sample in a study of early T cells in non-severe SARS-CoV-2 infection. TCRdb recomputed calls from the 5' RACE reads with MiXCR, one row per CDR3 protein. The data contain about 110,000 distinct CDR3 sequences, about an eighth of them singletons. Sequencing used whole blood. These receptors originate from an adult who was a healthcare worker with PCR-confirmed SARS-CoV-2 infection or an uninfected control (not recorded which).

This clonotype was seen many times. This chain uses TRBV11-2 with TRBJ2-3; 7 bases align to TRBD1. Germline V gives CDR1 SGHAT, CDR2 FQNNGV. This CDR3 is built from 14 residues. J gave up 3 bases and V 5 bases, and 5 bases lay outside the gene matches. The CDR3 DNA reads as TGTGCCAGCAGCAAGACAGGGAAGACAGATACGCAGTATTTT. This gives the protein CASSKTGKTDTQYF.

J is TRBJ1-2 and V is TRBV10-3, with 10 bases lining up with TRBD1. This CDR3 comprises 13 residues. Germline CDR1 is ENHRY and CDR2 is SYGVKD. V was pared by 6 bases and J by 4 bases, with 2 bases of the junction left unmatched. CDR3 nucleotide sequence: TGTGCCATCAGGGGGACAGGGGTCTATGGCTACACCTTC. Protein product: CAIRGTGVYGYTF.

The rearrangement joins TRBV28 to TRBJ2-3; D perhaps matches TRBD1 (6 bases). Germline assignment: CDR1 MDHEN and CDR2 SYDVKM. This CDR3 has 12 amino acids. Trimming pared 11 bases from V and 6 bases from J, leaving 15 bases between. The CDR3 DNA follows: TGTGCCTCCGCCGGGACATTTGATACGCAGTATTTT. It yields the protein CASAGTFDTQYF.

This clonotype showed up many times. The rearrangement uses TRBV30 and TRBJ2-3, with unresolved D. This CDR3 region has 12 residues. Per germline, CDR1 GTSNPN and CDR2 SVGIG (reference sequence). Deletions cut 0 bases from V and 1 base from J, with 2 bases between. The CDR3 nucleotides are TGTGCCTGGAGTGTTGGCACAGATACGCAGTATTTT. Amino acids: CAWSVGTDTQYF.

The sample holds a few counts of this clonotype. The J gene is TRBJ1-2, the V gene TRBV12-3 or TRBV12-4; 7 nucleotides align to TRBD1. Losses at the gene ends were 8 bases for V and 1 base for J; bases not matched to a gene: 7. CDR3 size: 14 residues. DNA for the CDR3: TGTGCCAGCGAGAGGGGGCATCGTAACTATGGCTACACCTTC. The encoded protein is CASERGHRNYGYTF.

This sequence joins TRBV2 and TRBJ1-5; no clear D gene. Germline values: CDR1 SNHLY, CDR2 FYNNEI. CDR3 length: 13 amino acids. V shed 7 bases and J shed 4 bases, with 11 bases lying between them. The CDR3 sequence is CASTPGLNQPQHF. Written as DNA, the CDR3 is TGTGCCAGCACCCCTGGGCTGAATCAGCCCCAGCATTTT.

Only a few counts were recorded for this clonotype. The chain recombines TRBV3-1 with TRBJ2-5, with 9 bases that match TRBD1. The germline V gene has CDR1 LGHDT and CDR2 YNNKEL (reference sequence). V was pared by 4 bases and J by 5 bases, with 11 bases of the junction left unmatched. The CDR3 is 16 amino acids. DNA of the CDR3: TGTGCCAGCAGCCCTCGGGACAGGGTCGCTTCCGAGACCCAGTACTTC. Protein: CASSPRDRVASETQYF.

At least ten counts were recorded for this clonotype. This chain connects TRBV12-5 to TRBJ1-2, with no clear D. CDR1 and CDR2 from the germline V gene are LGHNT and FRNRAP. V lost 2 bases, J lost 2 bases, and 15 bases lay in between. The CDR3 runs 16 residues. Here the CDR3 DNA reads TGTGCTAGTGGTTTGAGCGCCGGAGGAGCCAACTATGGCTACACCTTC. Amino acids: CASGLSAGGANYGYTF.

V is TRBV29-1 and J is TRBJ2-1; tentatively, D is TRBD1 (6 bases). Germline CDR1 is SQVTM and CDR2 is ANQGSEA. The CDR3 is made up of 13 amino acids. The V end was cut by 4 bases, the J end by 5 bases, with 12 bases between. CDR3 nucleotide sequence: TGCAGCGTTGTTACGGACAGAAACAATGAGCAGTTCTTC. It codes for CSVVTDRNNEQFF.

Concerning this clonotype: A junction boundary mismatches the germline segment, possibly from a read error. The rearrangement uses TRBV30 and TRBJ2-2; 8 nucleotides agree with TRBD1. Germline lookup yields CDR1 GTSNPN and CDR2 SVGIG (reference sequence). CDR3 size: 13 residues. The DNA for the CDR3 is TGTGCCTGTAGACAGGGGATGGCCGGGGAGCTGCTTTTT. It translates to CACRQGMAGELLF.